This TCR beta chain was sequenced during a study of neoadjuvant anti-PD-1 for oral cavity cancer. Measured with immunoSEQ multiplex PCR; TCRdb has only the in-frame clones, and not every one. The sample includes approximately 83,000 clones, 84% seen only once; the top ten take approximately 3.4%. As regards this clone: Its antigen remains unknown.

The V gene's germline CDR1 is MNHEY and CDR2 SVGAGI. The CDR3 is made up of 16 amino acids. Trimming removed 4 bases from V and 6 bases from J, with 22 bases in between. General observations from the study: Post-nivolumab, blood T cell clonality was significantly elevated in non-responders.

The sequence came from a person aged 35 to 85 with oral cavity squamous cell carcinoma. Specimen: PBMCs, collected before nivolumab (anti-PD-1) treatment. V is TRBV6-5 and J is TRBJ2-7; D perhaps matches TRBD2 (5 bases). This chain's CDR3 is CASSSSRGLGGFEQYF. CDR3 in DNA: TGTGCCAGCAGTTCATCTCGAGGGCTAGGAGGTTTCGAGCAGTACTTC.